One and the same sample provided the 14 T cell receptor beta chains below, sequenced in a study of metastatic and nonmetastatic thyroid tumors. Patients had received no treatment of any kind before thyroid surgery. TCRdb re-clonotyped the PCR reads through MiXCR. The data hold some 69,000 clones, with 13% to 15% observed a single time. The sequenced sample was blood. The source is a male donor with papillary thyroid cancer or a benign thyroid nodule (not recorded which). Some clones in this sample may be carry-over from other donors' samples.

This clone came up many times. At one end the junction does not follow the germline gene, possibly because of a read error. V usage is TRBV7-9 and J usage is TRBJ1-2; 8 bases are shared with TRBD1. CDR1 is SEHNR and CDR2 is FQNEAQ in the germline V gene (reference sequence). This CDR3 is 15 amino acids long. The CDR3 DNA follows: TGTGCCAGCAGCTACGGGCAGGGGGCTAACTATGGCCACACCTTC. Translated: CASSYGQGANYGHTF.

A remark on this clone: This may stem from a read error, because a much larger clone lies one nucleotide away. The chain combines TRBV20-1 with TRBJ2-7, with no clear D. The CDR3 runs 12 residues. Germline V gene lookup returns CDR1 DFQATT and CDR2 SNEGSKA (reference sequence). DNA for the CDR3: TGCAGTGCTAGAGATCGTGTCTACGAGCAGTGCTTC. As protein: CSARDRVYEQCF.

In regard to this clone: A junction boundary mismatches the germline segment, possibly from a read error. This chain joins TRBV5-1 and TRBJ1-1; D call uncertain. The CDR3 runs 15 residues. From germline, CDR1 is SGHRS and CDR2 YFSETQ. The CDR3 reads CASRPTNTMNNEAFF. For the CDR3, the DNA is TGCGCCAGCCGCCCGACCAATACCATGAACAATGAAGCTTTCTTT.

The genes are TRBV6-2 or TRBV6-3 and TRBJ2-1; possibly TRBD1 for D (5 bases). The CDR3 totals 15 residues. Germline loops: CDR1 MNHEY, CDR2 SVGEGT. V was trimmed by 4 bases and J by 3 bases, leaving 13 bases between them. The CDR3 protein is CASSLIGHVYNEQFF. CDR3 in DNA: TGTGCCAGCAGTTTGATAGGACATGTCTACAATGAGCAGTTCTTC.

There are many counts of this clone. The rearrangement joins TRBV4-3 to TRBJ1-1; TRBD1 is a possible D gene (5 bases). With 0 bases removed from V and 1 base from J, the gap between germline ends came to 9 bases. The CDR3 spans 15 residues. The germline CDR1 and CDR2 sequences are LGHNA and YSLEER. The CDR3 coding sequence is TGCGCCAGCAGCCAAGATCCAGGGCGGAACACTGAAGCTTTCTTT. It specifies CASSQDPGRNTEAFF.

In this sample, this clone turned up many times. The J gene is TRBJ1-1, the V gene TRBV6-1, with D unresolved. The germline V and J ends were trimmed by 7 bases and 5 bases, with 14 bases remaining between them. The CDR3 extends over 13 amino acids. From germline, CDR1 is MNHNS and CDR2 SASEGT. The CDR3 region has the DNA TGTGCCAGCACCGCCGGGCAAGGGACTGAAGCTTTCTTT. Its protein product is CASTAGQGTEAFF.

This clone has at least ten counts. The V and J genes are TRBV20-1 and TRBJ2-2; 8 bases match TRBD1. V shed 3 bases, J shed 8 bases, and the junction held 8 bases outside the gene matches. This CDR3 is built from 14 residues. The V gene's germline CDR1 is DFQATT and CDR2 SNEGSKA (reference sequence). CDR3 region: CSASFGWDRGELFF. DNA of the CDR3: TGCAGTGCTAGTTTCGGGTGGGACAGGGGGGAGCTGTTTTTT.

This clone was found once. The chain couples TRBV5-1 to TRBJ2-7, with a possible D match to TRBD2 (5 bases). CDR1 SGHRS and CDR2 YFSETQ come from the germline V gene. V lost 4 bases, J lost 0 bases, and 14 bases lay in between. This CDR3 region has 15 residues. For the CDR3, the DNA is TGCGCCAGCAGCCCAAGTCCGGGGAACTCCTACGAGCAGTACTTC. It translates to CASSPSPGNSYEQYF. Filled out from reference TRBV5-1 and TRBJ2-7, the complete variable domain reads KAGVTQTPRYLIKTRGQQVTLSCSPISGHRSVSWYQQTPGQGLQFLFEYFSETQRNKGNFPGRFSGRQFSNSRSEMNVSTLELGDSALYLCASSPSPGNSYEQYFGPGTRLTVT.

The chain couples TRBV18 to TRBJ2-2, with D perhaps matching TRBD2 (5 bases). The CDR3 extends over 16 amino acids. Trimming pared 3 bases from V and 6 bases from J, leaving 17 bases between. Germline CDR1 KGHSH, CDR2 LQKENI. The chain's CDR3 is CASSPAGPGSAGELFF. The CDR3 DNA is TGTGCCAGCTCACCGGCTGGGCCGGGGAGTGCCGGGGAGCTGTTTTTT.

This clone has only a few counts. Other DNA sequences within the sample encode an identical CDR3. V usage is TRBV11-2 and J usage is TRBJ2-7; the match to TRBD2 covers 10 bases. This CDR3 spans 16 amino acids. V shed 0 bases and J 7 bases; nucleotides not matched to a gene: 9. Germline-derived CDR1 and CDR2 are SGHAT and FQNNGV. The CDR3: CASSLEYTSGNGEQYF. For the CDR3, the DNA is TGTGCCAGCAGCTTAGAGTACACTAGCGGGAATGGAGAGCAGTACTTC. The full variable domain, completed using reference TRBV11-2 and TRBJ2-7, is EAGVAQSPRYKIIEKRQSVAFWCNPISGHATLYWYQQILGQGPKLLIQFQNNGVVDDSQLPKDRFSAERLKGVDSTLKIQPAKLEDSAVYLCASSLEYTSGNGEQYFGPGTRLTVT.

The rearrangement uses TRBV11-2 and TRBJ2-7; TRBD2 agrees at 8 bases. This CDR3 contains 16 residues. The V gene's germline CDR1 is SGHAT and CDR2 FQNNGV. The ends lost 5 bases at V and 5 bases at J; junction bases unmatched: 14. The CDR3 DNA sequence: TGTGCCAGCAGCCAAGATTGCACTAGCGGAAGGAACGAGCAGTACTTC. As protein: CASSQDCTSGRNEQYF.

In this sample, this clone turned up many times. The CDR3 nucleotides read TGCAGCGGAAGGGCGTCTGGGGCCAACGTCCTGACTTTC. This gives the protein CSGRASGANVLTF. The chain joins TRBV29-1 to TRBJ2-6; D remains unclear. Deletions cut 7 bases from V and 1 base from J, with 8 bases between. The CDR3 runs to 13 residues. The germline CDR1 and CDR2 sequences are SQVTM and ANQGSEA.

This clone occurred many times. The chain has TRBV6-1 and TRBJ2-1; 9 bases match TRBD1. The V gene's germline CDR1 is MNHNS and CDR2 SASEGT. The ends lost 7 bases at V and 5 bases at J; junction bases unmatched: 6. This CDR3 has 14 amino acids. For the CDR3, the DNA is TGTGCCAGCACTACAGGGGGCGCTAACAATGAGCAGTTCTTC. Amino acids: CASTTGGANNEQFF.

This clone has more than one count but fewer than ten. The chain employs TRBV6-1 and TRBJ1-2; D possibly corresponds to TRBD1 (5 bases). V gave up 0 bases and J gave up 7 bases, with 21 bases separating them. CDR1 and CDR2 (germline): MNHNS, SASEGT. The CDR3 extends over 17 amino acids. Written as DNA, the CDR3 is TGTGCCAGCAGTGAAGCAAGGGGCCTGGAAAGGGTCTTTGGCTACACCTTC. The encoded protein is CASSEARGLERVFGYTF.